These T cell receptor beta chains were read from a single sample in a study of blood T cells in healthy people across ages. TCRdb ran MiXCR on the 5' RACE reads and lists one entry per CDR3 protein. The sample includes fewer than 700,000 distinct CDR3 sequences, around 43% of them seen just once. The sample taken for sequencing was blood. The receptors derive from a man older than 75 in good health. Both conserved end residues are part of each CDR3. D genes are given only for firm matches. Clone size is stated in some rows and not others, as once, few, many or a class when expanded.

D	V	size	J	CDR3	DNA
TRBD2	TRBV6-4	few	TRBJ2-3	CASSLAGITDTQYF	TGTGCCAGTTCCCTAGCGGGCATCACAGATACGCAGTATTTT
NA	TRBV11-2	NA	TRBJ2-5	CASSWQVQETQYF	TGTGCCAGCAGCTGGCAGGTCCAAGAGACCCAGTACTTC
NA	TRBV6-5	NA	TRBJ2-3	CASSYGSTKSTDTQYF	TGTGCCAGCAGTTACGGGTCTACCAAAAGCACAGATACGCAGTATTTT
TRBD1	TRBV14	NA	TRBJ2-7	CASSRQGWEQYF	TGTGCCAGCAGCCGACAGGGATGGGAGCAGTACTTC
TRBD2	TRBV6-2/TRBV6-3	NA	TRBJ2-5	CASRTRGGRGETQYF	TGTGCCAGCAGGACTCGGGGGGGCCGAGGAGAGACCCAGTACTTC
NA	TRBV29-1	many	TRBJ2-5	CSVGLPGQQETQYF	TGCAGCGTGGGACTACCGGGACAGCAAGAGACCCAGTACTTC
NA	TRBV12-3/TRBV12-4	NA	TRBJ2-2	CASTPSGEGGELFF	TGTGCCAGCACTCCCAGCGGCGAGGGCGGGGAGCTGTTTTTT
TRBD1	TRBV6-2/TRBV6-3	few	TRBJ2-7	CASSLIGQGFSEQYF	TGTGCCAGCAGTTTGATCGGACAGGGCTTTTCTGAGCAGTACTTC
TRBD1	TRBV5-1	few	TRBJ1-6	CASSQKTTGREVGSPIHF	TGCGCCAGCAGCCAGAAAACGACAGGGCGAGAAGTGGGTTCACCCATCCACTTT
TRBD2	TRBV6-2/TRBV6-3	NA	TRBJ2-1	CASSFLAGGGNEQFF	TGTGCCAGCAGTTTTCTAGCGGGAGGCGGAAATGAGCAGTTCTTC
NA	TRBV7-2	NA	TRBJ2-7	CASTPGTVYYVQYF	TGTGCCAGCACGCCCGGGACTGTTTATTACGTGCAGTACTTC
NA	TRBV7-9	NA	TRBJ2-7	CASSLDEGYPNEQYF	TGTGCCAGCAGCTTAGACGAAGGGTATCCCAACGAGCAGTACTTC
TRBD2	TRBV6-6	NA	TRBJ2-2	CASRGRASGNTGELFF	TGTGCCAGCAGGGGACGAGCTAGCGGGAACACCGGGGAGCTGTTTTTT
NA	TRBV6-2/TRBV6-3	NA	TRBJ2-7	CASSRTYYEQYF	TGTGCCAGCAGTCGAACCTATTACGAGCAGTACTTC
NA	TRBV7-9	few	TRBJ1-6	CASSLAGAGDSPLHF	TGTGCCAGCAGCTTAGCGGGGGCAGGGGATTCACCCCTCCACTTT
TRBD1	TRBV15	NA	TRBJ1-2	CATSDPGTGIDGYTF	TGTGCCACCAGCGATCCCGGGACAGGTATAGATGGCTACACCTTC
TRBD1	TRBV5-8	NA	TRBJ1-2	CASSRTGRSMSYGYTF	TGTGCCAGCAGTCGGACAGGGAGGAGTATGAGCTATGGCTACACCTTC
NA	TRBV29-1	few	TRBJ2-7	CSVRLQGCEQYF	TGCAGCGTTCGACTACAGGGCTGCGAGCAGTACTTC
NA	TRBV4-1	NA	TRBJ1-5	CASSQDRHQPQHF	TGCGCCAGCAGCCAAGATCGGCATCAGCCCCAGCATTTT
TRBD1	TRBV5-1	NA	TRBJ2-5	CASSVTGGSYNEQYF	TGCGCCAGCAGCGTGACAGGGGGAAGTTATAATGAGCAGTACTTC
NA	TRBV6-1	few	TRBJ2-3	CASTGQGGDTQYF	TGTGCCAGCACCGGACAGGGAGGGGATACGCAGTATTTT
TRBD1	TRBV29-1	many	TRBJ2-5	CSVESQGAGTQYF	TGCAGCGTTGAATCACAGGGGGCTGGGACCCAGTACTTC
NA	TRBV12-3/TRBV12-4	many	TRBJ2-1	CASTEGQSNEQFF	TGTGCCAGCACTGAGGGGCAAAGCAATGAGCAGTTCTTC
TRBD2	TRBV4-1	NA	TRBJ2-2	CASSLLLAGVLAGELFF	TGCGCCAGCAGCCTGCTCCTAGCGGGGGTCCTCGCAGGGGAGCTGTTTTTT
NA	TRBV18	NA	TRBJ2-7	CASSPTGTRIQYF	TGTGCCAGCTCACCTACAGGGACGCGGATTCAGTACTTC
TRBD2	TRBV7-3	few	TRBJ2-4	CASSLDAGGGKNIQYF	TGTGCCAGCAGCCTGGACGCGGGAGGGGGCAAAAACATTCAGTACTTC
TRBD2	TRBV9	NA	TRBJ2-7	CASSVGTSGPYEQYF	TGTGCCAGCAGCGTAGGGACTAGCGGGCCCTACGAGCAGTACTTC
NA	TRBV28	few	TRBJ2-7	CASRANLWGSLYEQYF	TGTGCCAGCAGAGCCAACCTTTGGGGATCGCTATACGAGCAGTACTTC
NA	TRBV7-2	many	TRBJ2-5	CASSLDWETQYF	TGTGCCAGCAGCTTAGACTGGGAGACCCAGTACTTC
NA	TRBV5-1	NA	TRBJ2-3	CASSRDPGPDTQYF	TGCGCCAGCAGCAGGGACCCCGGGCCAGATACGCAGTATTTT
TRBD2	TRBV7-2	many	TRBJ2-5	CASSLGLAGGRETQYF	TGTGCCAGCAGCTTGGGACTAGCGGGGGGTAGAGAGACCCAGTACTTC
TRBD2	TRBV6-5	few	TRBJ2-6	CASSYVSGKTSGANVLTF	TGTGCCAGCAGTTACGTCAGCGGGAAAACCTCTGGGGCCAACGTCCTGACTTTC
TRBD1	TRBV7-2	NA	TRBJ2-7	CASSLGGSGGVEQYF	TGTGCCAGCAGCTTAGGAGGGTCAGGGGGCGTCGAGCAGTACTTC
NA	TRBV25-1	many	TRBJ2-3	CASSRQGSDTQYF	TGTGCCAGCAGTAGGCAGGGCTCAGATACGCAGTATTTT
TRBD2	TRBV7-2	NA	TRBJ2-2	CASSSRLAGTANTGELFF	TGTGCCAGCAGCTCTCGACTAGCGGGGACAGCGAACACCGGGGAGCTGTTTTTT
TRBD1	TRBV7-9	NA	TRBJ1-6	CASSTGVRNSPLHF	TGTGCCAGCAGCACAGGGGTGCGGAATTCACCCCTCCACTTT
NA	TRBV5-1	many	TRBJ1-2	CASSLVENYGYTF	TGTGCCAGCAGCTTAGTCGAAAACTATGGCTACACCTTC